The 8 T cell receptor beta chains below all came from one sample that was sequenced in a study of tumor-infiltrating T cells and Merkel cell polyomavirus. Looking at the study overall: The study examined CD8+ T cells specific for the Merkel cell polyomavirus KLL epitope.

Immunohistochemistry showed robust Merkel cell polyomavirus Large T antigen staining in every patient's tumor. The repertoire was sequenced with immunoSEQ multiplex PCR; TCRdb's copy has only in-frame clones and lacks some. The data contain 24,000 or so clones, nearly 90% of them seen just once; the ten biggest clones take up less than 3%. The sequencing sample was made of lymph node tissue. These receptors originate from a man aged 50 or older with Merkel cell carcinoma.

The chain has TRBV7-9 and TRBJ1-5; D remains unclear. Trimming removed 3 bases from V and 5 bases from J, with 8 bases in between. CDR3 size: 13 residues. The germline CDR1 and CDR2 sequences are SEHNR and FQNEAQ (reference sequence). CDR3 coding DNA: TGTGCCAGCAGCTTCGACGGAGATCAGCCCCAGCATTTT. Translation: CASSFDGDQPQHF. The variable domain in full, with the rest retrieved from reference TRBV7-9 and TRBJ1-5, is DTGVSQNPRHKITKRGQNVTFRCDPISEHNRLYWYRQTLGQGPEFLTYFQNEAQLEKSRLLSDRFSAERPKGSFSTLEIQRTEQGDSAMYLCASSFDGDQPQHFGDGTRLSIL.

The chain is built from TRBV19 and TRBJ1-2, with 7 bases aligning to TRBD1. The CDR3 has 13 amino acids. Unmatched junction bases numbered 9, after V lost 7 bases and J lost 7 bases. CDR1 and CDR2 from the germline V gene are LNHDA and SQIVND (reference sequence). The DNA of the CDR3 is TGTGCCAGTATGAACAGGGGTTTTAGTGGCTACACCTTC. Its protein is CASMNRGFSGYTF.

The CDR3 coding sequence is TGCGCCAGCAGCGCGACAGTGAACACTGAAGCTTTCTTT. Its translation is CASSATVNTEAFF. The chain carries TRBV5-1 and TRBJ1-1; perhaps TRBD1 as D (5 bases). Germline V CDR1 and CDR2: SGHRS, YFSETQ. The CDR3 extends over 13 amino acids. Trimming cost V 4 bases and J 0 bases, with 7 bases left between them.

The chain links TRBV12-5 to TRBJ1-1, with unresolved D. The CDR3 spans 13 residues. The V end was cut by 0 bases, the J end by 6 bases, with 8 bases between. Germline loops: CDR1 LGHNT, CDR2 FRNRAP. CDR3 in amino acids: CASGLVIGAEAFF. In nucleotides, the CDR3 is TGTGCTAGTGGTTTGGTAATCGGAGCTGAAGCTTTCTTT.

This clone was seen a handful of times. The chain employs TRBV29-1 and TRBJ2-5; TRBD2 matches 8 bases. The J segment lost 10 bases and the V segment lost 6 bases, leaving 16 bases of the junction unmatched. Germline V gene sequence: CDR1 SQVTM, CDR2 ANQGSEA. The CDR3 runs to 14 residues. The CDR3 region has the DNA TGCAGCGTGTTAGCGGGGAGGCCTCGGGTGGGCCAGTACTTC. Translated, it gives CSVLAGRPRVGQYF.

CDR3 region: CASSTGSGNQPQHF. CDR3 DNA: TGCGCCAGCAGTACGGGGAGTGGGAATCAGCCCCAGCATTTT. The chain uses TRBV10-2 and TRBJ1-5, with no clear D. Trimming stripped 5 bases from V and 4 bases from J, with 12 bases between. The CDR3 runs to 14 residues. Germline CDR1 reads WSHSY; CDR2 reads SAAADI.

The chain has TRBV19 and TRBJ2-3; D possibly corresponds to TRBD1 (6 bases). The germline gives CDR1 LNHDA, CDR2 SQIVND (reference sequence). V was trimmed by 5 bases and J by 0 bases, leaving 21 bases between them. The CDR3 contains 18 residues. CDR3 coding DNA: TGTGCCAGTAGTCCTATCCGGGACACTCGCTCTAGCACAGATACGCAGTATTTT. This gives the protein CASSPIRDTRSSTDTQYF.

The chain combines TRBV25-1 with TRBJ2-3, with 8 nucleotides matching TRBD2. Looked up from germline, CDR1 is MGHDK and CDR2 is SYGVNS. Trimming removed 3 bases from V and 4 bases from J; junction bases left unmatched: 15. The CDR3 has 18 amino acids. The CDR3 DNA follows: TGTGCCAGCAGTGACCCTCCGGGGGGGACTAGTCTCCCAGATACGCAGTATTTT. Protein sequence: CASSDPPGGTSLPDTQYF.